The 29 T cell receptor beta chains presented below share a single source sample, sequenced in a study of blood T cells in healthy people across ages. PCR was performed a second time for about 6 to 12 cycles using a sample-barcoded 5' primer and a J-beta primer mix. TCRdb reprocessed the 5' RACE reads via MiXCR and lists one record per CDR3 protein. The repertoire holds 1.2 million to 1.5 million distinct CDR3 sequences, with roughly 60% as singletons. The sample comprised blood. The receptors were gathered from a man aged 18 to 35 in good health.

This clonotype was seen once. The chain is built from TRBV20-1 and TRBJ2-7; D unclear. Between the trimmed V and J ends, which lost 5 bases and 5 bases, there was a span of 13 bases. CDR3 length: 12 amino acids. Germline V gives CDR1 DFQATT, CDR2 SNEGSKA (reference sequence). Here the CDR3 reads CSAQTGGDEQYF. The CDR3 DNA follows: TGCAGTGCTCAGACGGGTGGGGACGAGCAGTACTTC.

The sample holds a few counts of this clonotype. The chain joins TRBV29-1 to TRBJ1-1; 7 bases map to TRBD1. Germline values: CDR1 SQVTM, CDR2 ANQGSEA. V gave up 8 bases and J gave up 5 bases; unmatched junction bases: 14. This CDR3 spans 14 amino acids. CDR3 DNA sequence: TGCAGCAGTACAACTACAGGGGCTGGAACTGAAGCTTTCTTT. Its protein is CSSTTTGAGTEAFF.

This rearrangement joins TRBV4-2 to TRBJ1-4; D unresolved. CDR3 length: 15 residues. The ends were cut back, 4 bases at V and 2 bases at J, with 11 bases in the middle. Germline CDR1 LGHNA, CDR2 YNFKEQ. The CDR3 loop reads CASSPLRVTNEKLFF. CDR3 sequence (DNA): TGTGCCAGCAGCCCACTACGGGTGACTAATGAAAAACTGTTTTTT.

The J gene is TRBJ2-3, the V gene TRBV6-4, with unresolved D. V was pared by 0 bases and J by 6 bases, with 10 bases between. The CDR3 extends over 14 amino acids. Germline CDR1 and CDR2: MRHNA and SNTAGT. This CDR3 is CASSDSKVSDTQYF. The CDR3 bases are TGTGCCAGCAGTGACTCGAAAGTGTCCGATACGCAGTATTTT.

This clonotype was picked up a small number of times. V gene TRBV12-3 or TRBV12-4 combines with J gene TRBJ1-6; 8 bases align to TRBD1. The CDR3 is 16 amino acids. The trim removed 5 bases at V and 0 bases at J, leaving 3 bases unmatched. CDR3 nucleotide sequence: TGTGCCAGCAGTCCCGGACAGGGCTCCTATAATTCACCCCTCCACTTT. It encodes CASSPGQGSYNSPLHF.

J is TRBJ2-3 and V is TRBV4-1, with 10 bases fitting TRBD2. CDR1 and CDR2 from the germline V gene are MGHRA and YSYEKL. The CDR3 is 16 amino acids. With 4 bases clipped from V and 5 bases from J, the junction kept 9 bases outside the gene matches. CDR3 region: CASSPRLAGLVDTQYF. As DNA, the CDR3 is TGCGCCAGCAGCCCCAGACTAGCGGGCCTGGTAGATACGCAGTATTTT.

This clonotype was observed a handful of times. This sequence joins TRBV30 and TRBJ2-5; D is perhaps TRBD2 (6 bases). The germline gives CDR1 GTSNPN, CDR2 SVGIG (reference sequence). V was cut by 0 bases and J by 1 base, with 15 bases left in between. The CDR3 sequence is 16 residues long. The CDR3: CAWSVLSGEPQETQYF. CDR3 nucleotide sequence: TGTGCCTGGAGTGTACTATCGGGGGAGCCCCAAGAGACCCAGTACTTC.

This clonotype showed up just a few times. This chain uses TRBV12-3 or TRBV12-4 with TRBJ2-7; 15 bases are a match to TRBD2. Judging by the DNA end, TRBJ2-5 fits better; the J call may be wrong. The CDR3 loop spans 15 amino acids. The CDR3 DNA reads as TGTGCCAGCAGTCAGGGACTAGCGGGGGGTGGGACCCAGTACTTC. Amino acids: CASSQGLAGGGTQYF.

The J gene is TRBJ2-7, the V gene TRBV11-2; D is ambiguous. This CDR3 comprises 15 residues. Per the germline V gene, CDR1 is SGHAT and CDR2 is FQNNGV. The ends were cut back, 4 bases at V and 3 bases at J, with 16 bases in the middle. CDR3 nucleotide sequence: TGTGCCAGCAGCTACGGACGGAACCTCGACTACGAGCAGTACTTC. Translating gives CASSYGRNLDYEQYF.

The rearrangement uses TRBV6-2 or TRBV6-3 and TRBJ2-1, with D tentatively TRBD1 (7 bases). Trimming shortened V by 4 bases and J by 0 bases, and 22 bases separated the two germline ends. This CDR3 comprises 19 residues. In germline, CDR1 is MNHEY, CDR2 SVGEGT. CDR3 loop: CASSWFGQEGLGSYNEQFF. The CDR3 nucleotides read TGTGCCAGCAGTTGGTTCGGACAGGAGGGGCTCGGCTCCTACAATGAGCAGTTCTTC.

The DNA of the CDR3 is TGTGCCAGTATGGGGACTAGCGGGATAACAGATACGCAGTATTTT. It yields the protein CASMGTSGITDTQYF. The chain has TRBV19 and TRBJ2-3; 13 bases map to TRBD2. Germline V lookup: CDR1 LNHDA, CDR2 SQIVND (reference sequence). J was trimmed by 3 bases and V by 7 bases; bases with no gene match: 4. This CDR3 contains 15 residues.

The chain is built from TRBV2 and TRBJ1-4, with D unresolved. CDR1 is SNHLY, CDR2 FYNNEI, per germline. The CDR3 totals 15 residues. V was cut by 5 bases and J by 1 base, with 11 bases left in between. CDR3: CASSTRVGTNEKLFF. In nucleotides, the CDR3 is TGTGCCAGCAGTACGAGGGTTGGAACTAATGAAAAACTGTTTTTT.

The chain uses TRBV12-3 or TRBV12-4 and TRBJ2-1, with 7 bases matching TRBD2. The DNA end favors TRBJ2-7, so the J call may be wrong. The CDR3 has 15 amino acids. For the CDR3, the DNA is TGTGCCAGCAGTTTGGCGGGAGCACTGTACAATGAGCAGTACTTC. Its protein product is CASSLAGALYNEQYF.

This clonotype was seen a few times. V and J are TRBV4-3 and TRBJ2-1; 7 bases align to TRBD1. Trimming took 4 bases from V and 4 from J; bases not matched to a gene: 1. The CDR3 length is 13 residues. Germline V gene data show CDR1 as LGHNA and CDR2 as YSLEER. CDR3 sequence: CASSPGQYNEQFF. The CDR3 region has the DNA TGCGCCAGCAGCCCGGGACAGTACAATGAGCAGTTCTTC.

This clonotype has more than one count but fewer than ten. This chain uses TRBV7-9 with TRBJ2-7; no reliable D call. The CDR3 is made up of 12 amino acids. Trimming removed 2 bases from V and 5 bases from J, with 7 bases in between. Germline V CDR1 and CDR2: SEHNR, FQNEAQ (reference sequence). The chain's CDR3 is CASSLMRNEQYF. The CDR3 DNA is TGTGCCAGCAGCTTAATGAGGAACGAGCAGTACTTC.

V usage is TRBV27 and J usage is TRBJ2-1, with 7 bases identical to TRBD2. V lost 3 bases, J lost 3 bases, and 5 bases stayed unmatched. The CDR3 sequence is 15 residues long. Germline CDR1 reads MNHEY; CDR2 reads SMNVEV (reference sequence). As DNA, the CDR3 is TGTGCCAGCAGTTTCAGCGGGGATCTCTACAATGAGCAGTTCTTC. This translates into CASSFSGDLYNEQFF.

This chain joins TRBV24-1 and TRBJ2-7; tentatively, D is TRBD1 (6 bases). The CDR3 contains 14 residues. The ends were cut back, 3 bases at V and 2 bases at J, with 10 bases in the middle. In germline, CDR1 is KGHDR, CDR2 SFDVKD. CDR3 in DNA: TGTGCCACCAGTGATCCGGACAGAGCCTACGAGCAGTACTTC. Protein: CATSDPDRAYEQYF.

The chain carries TRBV5-1 and TRBJ2-1, with 11 bases matching TRBD2. V gave up 2 bases and J gave up 4 bases; unmatched junction bases: 2. The germline V gene has CDR1 SGHRS and CDR2 YFSETQ. CDR3 size: 15 residues. The CDR3 reads CASSFRLAGYNEQFF. DNA of the CDR3: TGCGCCAGCAGCTTCCGACTAGCGGGGTACAATGAGCAGTTCTTC.

V usage is TRBV4-1 and J usage is TRBJ2-1, with D possibly called TRBD1 or TRBD2 (5 bases each). This CDR3 region has 15 residues. Trimming removed 6 bases from V and 0 bases from J, with 12 bases in between. Germline CDR1 reads MGHRA; CDR2 reads YSYEKL. CDR3: CASRLGPISYNEQFF. CDR3 sequence (DNA): TGCGCCAGCAGACTGGGACCAATCTCCTACAATGAGCAGTTCTTC.

The V gene is TRBV20-1, the J gene TRBJ2-7; D is ambiguous. Trimming left V 0 bases short and J 0 bases short, with 12 bases between. The CDR3 is 15 amino acids. In germline, CDR1 is DFQATT, CDR2 SNEGSKA (reference sequence). CDR3 in DNA: TGCAGTGCTAGAGATCGAGGTGCTCTCTCCTACGAGCAGTACTTC. Encoded protein: CSARDRGALSYEQYF.

The rearrangement joins TRBV5-1 to TRBJ2-7; the D is unclear. The CDR3 is 14 residues long. Germline CDR1 reads SGHRS; CDR2 reads YFSETQ. Trimming stripped 1 base from V and 4 bases from J, with 12 bases between. For the CDR3, the DNA is TGCGCCAGCAGCTTGCAGTACAGAGGTTACGAGCAGTACTTC. It encodes CASSLQYRGYEQYF.

The V gene is TRBV29-1, the J gene TRBJ2-5, with D perhaps TRBD1 or TRBD2 (7 bases each). Germline values: CDR1 SQVTM, CDR2 ANQGSEA. V was clipped by 1 base and J by 2 bases, with 17 bases between them. This CDR3 region has 16 residues. This CDR3 is CSVEGGQPGLQETQYF. The CDR3 region has the DNA TGCAGCGTTGAAGGGGGACAGCCGGGACTACAAGAGACCCAGTACTTC.

This chain links TRBV20-1 with TRBJ1-1; D call uncertain. The germline V gene encodes CDR1 DFQATT and CDR2 SNEGSKA (reference sequence). The CDR3 sequence is 17 residues long. Trimming removed 2 bases at V and 0 bases at J, with 19 bases between. CDR3 loop: CSARLGGLPSMNTEAFF. The DNA for the CDR3 is TGCAGTGCTAGATTAGGAGGACTCCCCTCAATGAACACTGAAGCTTTCTTT.

The chain recombines TRBV7-4 with TRBJ2-7; D possibly corresponds to TRBD1 (5 bases). CDR3 length: 15 amino acids. The germline gives CDR1 SGHVT, CDR2 SQSDAQ. Trimming removed 5 bases at V and 4 bases at J, with 18 bases between. CDR3 in amino acids: CASSLPGQGNYEQYF. The CDR3 bases are TGTGCCAGCAGCCTCCCGGGTCAGGGCAATTACGAGCAGTACTTC. Based on the CDR3 plus reference TRBV7-4 and TRBJ2-7, the full variable domain is GAGVSQSPRYKVAKRGRDVALRCDSISGHVTLYWYRQTLGQGSEVLTYSQSDAQRDKSGRPSGRFSAERPERSVSTLKIQRTEQGDSAVYLCASSLPGQGNYEQYFGPGTRLTVT.

This clonotype came up once. The chain combines TRBV29-1 with TRBJ2-5; 11 bases are shared with TRBD2. J lost 0 bases, V lost 7 bases, and 10 bases had no gene match. The CDR3 spans 16 residues. Germline V CDR1 and CDR2: SQVTM, ANQGSEA. The CDR3 region has the DNA TGCAGCGCCCAACCACTAGCGGGGGCCCACCAAGAGACCCAGTACTTC. Translated: CSAQPLAGAHQETQYF.

V and J are TRBV20-1 and TRBJ1-5, with 9 nucleotides matching TRBD1. From germline, CDR1 is DFQATT and CDR2 SNEGSKA (reference sequence). J lost 6 bases, V lost 6 bases, and 12 bases had no gene match. CDR3 length: 15 amino acids. The CDR3: CSAQWTGAISQPQHF. The CDR3 coding sequence is TGCAGTGCCCAATGGACAGGGGCGATAAGTCAGCCCCAGCATTTT.

The V gene is TRBV6-5, the J gene TRBJ1-1; 8 nucleotides line up with TRBD1. V dropped 6 bases and J dropped 8; count of bases not matched to a gene: 5. The germline gives CDR1 MNHEY, CDR2 SVGAGI. The CDR3 covers 12 residues. CDR3 coding DNA: TGTGCCAGCAGAACTGCAGGGGGCGAAGCTTTCTTT. Amino acids: CASRTAGGEAFF.

In DNA form, the CDR3 reads TGTGCCAGCCGCCCATCCCCTAGGAATTCACCCCTCCACTTT. It translates to CASRPSPRNSPLHF. V is TRBV27 and J is TRBJ1-6; no reliable D call. Germline CDR1 and CDR2: MNHEY and SMNVEV (reference sequence). V dropped 8 bases and J dropped 7 bases, with 15 bases sitting between them. The CDR3 sequence is 14 residues long.

This clonotype appeared a few times. The chain combines TRBV6-5 with TRBJ2-1; 7 positions agree with TRBD2. V trimming: 6 bases; J trimming: 6 bases; junction bases outside the gene matches: 5. The length of the CDR3 is 13 residues. Germline V gene sequence: CDR1 MNHEY, CDR2 SVGAGI. CDR3 DNA: TGTGCCAGCAGGGTTGGACTAGTCAATGAGCAGTTCTTC. Its translation is CASRVGLVNEQFF.